The 29 T cell receptor beta chains presented below share a single source sample, sequenced in a study of blood T cell repertoires in COVID-19. This table comes from immunoSEQ multiplex PCR, and its TCRdb copy is limited to in-frame clones, with some not included. The profile shows around 140,000 clones, more than 75% of them singletons. Sequencing was done on a sample of peripheral blood. All receptors come from a human donor with acute or convalescent COVID-19. The donor label of this sample is uncertain.

The CDR3 DNA reads TGCGCCAGCAGCTCCCGACTAGCGGGGGGGGATGAGCAGTTCTTC. Translated, it gives CASSSRLAGGDEQFF. The chain employs TRBV5-1 and TRBJ2-1; TRBD2 aligns across 14 bases. Looked up from germline, CDR1 is SGHRS and CDR2 is YFSETQ. This CDR3 is built from 15 residues. The junction had 4 bases not matched to a gene; V was cut back by 3 bases and J by 8 bases.

The rearrangement links TRBV11-2 to TRBJ1-3; 7 bases fit TRBD1. This CDR3 has 14 residues. With 8 bases clipped from V and 0 bases from J, the junction kept 4 bases outside the gene matches. Germline lookup yields CDR1 SGHAT and CDR2 FQNNGV. CDR3 sequence reads: CASGGDSSGNTIYF. The DNA for the CDR3 is TGTGCCAGCGGCGGGGACAGCTCTGGAAACACCATATATTTT.

This clone occurred once. This sequence joins TRBV7-9 and TRBJ1-1; possible D gene TRBD1, 6 bases. Trimming pared 5 bases from V and 3 bases from J, leaving 16 bases between. The germline V gene has CDR1 SEHNR and CDR2 FQNEAQ (reference sequence). The CDR3 has 15 residues. Here the CDR3 reads CASSPVGARDTEAFF. Here the CDR3 DNA reads TGTGCCAGCAGCCCTGTGGGGGCTAGGGACACTGAAGCTTTCTTT.

The chain employs TRBV14 and TRBJ1-1; 8 bases agree with TRBD1. In germline, CDR1 is SGHDN, CDR2 FVKESK. This CDR3 spans 18 amino acids. Unmatched junction bases numbered 16, after V lost 4 bases and J lost 3 bases. CDR3 nucleotides: TGTGCCAGCAGCCTAAACAGGGGGGGGAACAGGGTTTACACTGAAGCTTTCTTT. This encodes CASSLNRGGNRVYTEAFF. The entire variable domain, with the rest obtained from reference TRBV14 and TRBJ1-1, is as follows: EAGVTQFPSHSVIEKGQTVTLRCDPISGHDNLYWYRRVMGKEIKFLLHFVKESKQDESGMPNNRFLAERTGGTYSTLKVQPAELEDSGVYFCASSLNRGGNRVYTEAFFGQGTRLTVV.

V usage is TRBV6-4 and J usage is TRBJ1-2; 8 bases align to TRBD1. Looked up from germline, CDR1 is MRHNA and CDR2 is SNTAGT. The CDR3 runs to 15 residues. V trimming: 4 bases; J trimming: 3 bases; junction bases outside the gene matches: 7. CDR3 in amino acids: CASSVEQGVDYGYTF. The CDR3, as DNA: TGTGCCAGCAGTGTAGAACAGGGGGTGGACTATGGCTACACCTTC.

This chain joins TRBV19 and TRBJ2-7; 11 nucleotides match TRBD1. The CDR3 is made up of 17 amino acids. J was trimmed by 3 bases and V by 4 bases; bases with no gene match: 11. Germline CDR1 reads LNHDA; CDR2 reads SQIVND (reference sequence). CDR3 sequence reads: CASSSVRRTGGGYEQYF. The CDR3 bases are TGTGCCAGTAGTAGTGTCCGAAGGACAGGGGGCGGCTACGAGCAGTACTTC.

This chain links TRBV5-6 with TRBJ1-6; 9 nucleotides match TRBD1. The CDR3 runs to 17 residues. V was clipped by 0 bases and J by 7 bases; unmatched bases: 8. Germline lookup yields CDR1 SGHDT and CDR2 YYEEEE. This CDR3 reads CASSLAATGGANSPLHF. DNA of the CDR3: TGTGCCAGCAGCTTGGCCGCCACAGGGGGCGCAAATTCACCCCTCCACTTT.

This clone has just a few counts. CDR3: CASSYVGQGETQYF. The CDR3 DNA follows: TGTGCCAGCAGTTACGTCGGACAGGGCGAGACCCAGTACTTC. The chain joins TRBV6-5 to TRBJ2-5; 8 bases are a match to TRBD1. Germline V lookup: CDR1 MNHEY, CDR2 SVGAGI. The CDR3 sequence is 14 residues long. V dropped 2 bases and J dropped 5; count of bases not matched to a gene: 4.

The rearrangement links TRBV10-1 to TRBJ2-1; TRBD2 agrees at 16 bases. Looked up from germline, CDR1 is WNHNN and CDR2 is SYGVQD (reference sequence). The CDR3 totals 16 residues. Germline trimming cut 5 bases from V and 9 bases from J; bases unmatched to any gene: 7. The CDR3 DNA sequence: TGCGCCAGCAGTCCGGGACTAGCGGGGGGGCCAGGTGAGCAGTTCTTC. Its translation: CASSPGLAGGPGEQFF.

CDR3 coding DNA: TGTGCCAGCAGCCCGACCGAGCGGATCTACGAGCAGTACTTC. It yields the protein CASSPTERIYEQYF. The chain links TRBV7-2 to TRBJ2-7; weak D call: TRBD2 (5 bases). The CDR3 runs to 14 residues. Looked up from germline, CDR1 is SGHTA and CDR2 is FQGNSA. V was cut by 5 bases and J by 3 bases, with 14 bases left in between.

The CDR3 DNA is TGTGCCAGCAGCTTACTAGGACTAGCTTTGGGGAACACAGATACGCAGTATTTT. Translating it yields CASSLLGLALGNTDTQYF. The gene calls are TRBV7-9 and TRBJ2-3; 8 bases align to TRBD2. Germline loops: CDR1 SEHNR, CDR2 FQNEAQ (reference sequence). After removal of 2 bases from V and 2 bases from J, the junction contained 12 bases not matched to a gene. The CDR3 contains 18 residues.

V usage is TRBV29-1 and J usage is TRBJ1-1, with D possibly TRBD1 on 6 matching bases. Trimming left V 5 bases short and J 4 bases short, with 14 bases between. The CDR3 has 13 residues. The germline V gene has CDR1 SQVTM and CDR2 ANQGSEA. The CDR3 loop is CSVRGQQSTEAFF. The CDR3 DNA sequence: TGCAGCGTTCGTGGACAGCAGAGCACTGAAGCTTTCTTT.

The genes are TRBV7-9 and TRBJ2-7, with 8 positions matching TRBD2. V shed 5 bases and J 9 bases; nucleotides not matched to a gene: 15. CDR3 length: 15 residues. Germline V CDR1 and CDR2: SEHNR, FQNEAQ (reference sequence). The CDR3 region is CASSPPGGVSNGQYF. The CDR3, as DNA: TGTGCCAGCAGCCCGCCGGGGGGGGTGAGCAACGGGCAGTACTTC.

This sequence joins TRBV6-2 or TRBV6-3 and TRBJ2-2, with 7 bases aligning to TRBD1. The CDR3 is 16 amino acids. The V segment lost 0 bases and the J segment 5 bases; nucleotides outside the gene matches: 6. Germline V CDR1 and CDR2: MNHEY, SVGEGT. CDR3 coding DNA: TGTGCCAGCAGTTACTCCAGGCCAGGGGGAACCGGGGAGCTGTTTTTT. Translated, it gives CASSYSRPGGTGELFF.

This clone was detected ten times or more. The chain has TRBV15 and TRBJ2-7, with 10 bases fitting TRBD1. This CDR3 is 17 amino acids long. J was trimmed by 5 bases and V by 0 bases; bases with no gene match: 10. Germline V gene lookup returns CDR1 LNHNV and CDR2 YYDKDF (reference sequence). CDR3 residues: CATSRDPLWTGGHEQYF. CDR3 coding DNA: TGTGCCACCAGCAGAGATCCCCTGTGGACAGGGGGACACGAGCAGTACTTC.

The chain carries TRBV5-1 and TRBJ1-2; 7 positions match TRBD1. Germline CDR1 and CDR2: SGHRS and YFSETQ. The CDR3 has 18 amino acids. The ends lost 2 bases at V and 7 bases at J; junction bases unmatched: 20. CDR3 nucleotide sequence: TGCGCCAGCAGCTTTGCGGGATTACGACAGGGTCGTGAGTCTGGCTACACCTTC. Its translation: CASSFAGLRQGRESGYTF.

J is TRBJ2-5 and V is TRBV11-3; no definite D call. Germline values: CDR1 SGHNT, CDR2 YENEEA. This CDR3 has 14 residues. Trimming cost V 5 bases and J 6 bases, with 16 bases left between them. Here the CDR3 reads CASSHPTGVKTQYF. The CDR3 DNA sequence: TGTGCCAGCAGCCATCCGACGGGTGTAAAGACCCAGTACTTC.

The chain combines TRBV7-2 with TRBJ1-5; 8 nucleotides align to TRBD1. J gave up 6 bases and V 1 base, and 5 bases lay outside the gene matches. The CDR3 sequence is 15 residues long. Germline-derived CDR1 and CDR2 are SGHTA and FQGNSA. This CDR3 reads CASSLGQGARQPQHF. CDR3 DNA sequence: TGTGCCAGCAGCTTAGGCCAGGGGGCGCGTCAGCCCCAGCATTTT.

The rearrangement links TRBV7-2 to TRBJ2-7, with D perhaps TRBD2 (7 bases). There are 14 residues in the CDR3. Germline loops: CDR1 SGHTA, CDR2 FQGNSA. Trimming left V 5 bases short and J 4 bases short, with 15 bases between. CDR3 in amino acids: CASSPVGGPYEQYF. CDR3 DNA: TGTGCCAGCAGCCCAGTGGGGGGGCCGTACGAGCAGTACTTC.

This chain uses TRBV18 with TRBJ1-5, with 8 nucleotides matching TRBD1. The CDR3 length is 15 residues. CDR1 is KGHSH and CDR2 is LQKENI in the germline V gene. V shed 1 base, J shed 2 bases, and the junction held 1 base outside the gene matches. The CDR3: CASSPLDRGNQPQHF. The CDR3 DNA reads as TGTGCCAGCTCACCACTGGACAGGGGCAATCAGCCCCAGCATTTT. Based on the CDR3 plus reference TRBV18 and TRBJ1-5, the full variable domain is NAGVMQNPRHLVRRRGQEARLRCSPMKGHSHVYWYRQLPEEGLKFMVYLQKENIIDESGMPKERFSAEFPKEGPSILRIQQVVRGDSAAYFCASSPLDRGNQPQHFGDGTRLSIL.

This chain connects TRBV30 to TRBJ1-2; D might be TRBD1 (6 bases). The CDR3 has 13 residues. The germline CDR1 and CDR2 sequences are GTSNPN and SVGIG (reference sequence). The CDR3 reads CAVGRGYDYGYTF. The CDR3, as DNA: TGTGCGGTGGGGAGGGGGTACGACTATGGCTACACCTTC. The entire variable domain, with the rest obtained from reference TRBV30 and TRBJ1-2, is as follows: SQTIHQWPATLVQPVGSPLSLECTVEGTSNPNLYWYRQAAGRGLQLLFYSVGIGQISSEVPQNLSASRPQDRQFILSSKKLLLSDSGFYLCAVGRGYDYGYTFGSGTRLTVV.

The V call is TRBV9, the J call TRBJ1-1; 10 bases agree with TRBD1. Germline CDR1 SGDLS, CDR2 YYNGEE. V shed 2 bases, J shed 0 bases, and the junction held 7 bases outside the gene matches. The CDR3 is 17 amino acids. The CDR3 loop reads CASSVARDRGMNTEAFF. CDR3 nucleotides: TGTGCCAGCAGCGTGGCCCGGGACAGGGGCATGAACACTGAAGCTTTCTTT.

The CDR3: CASSFPGEGAFF. CDR3 DNA: TGTGCCAGCAGTTTCCCAGGGGAGGGAGCTTTCTTT. This sequence joins TRBV12-3 or TRBV12-4 and TRBJ1-1; D is perhaps TRBD1 (6 bases). Trimming cost V 3 bases and J 10 bases, with 12 bases left between them. CDR3 size: 12 residues.

The V call is TRBV4-3, the J call TRBJ1-1; weak D call: TRBD1 (5 bases). Trimming cost V 4 bases and J 7 bases, with 19 bases left between them. CDR3 length: 15 residues. Germline CDR1 reads LGHNA; CDR2 reads YSLEER. This CDR3 is CASSRGGGAWGEAFF. The CDR3 DNA follows: TGCGCCAGCAGCCGGGGAGGAGGGGCCTGGGGTGAAGCTTTCTTT.

The chain has TRBV7-2 and TRBJ1-5; no firm D call. V lost 1 base to trimming and J lost 3 bases, with 10 bases between them. This CDR3 has 15 amino acids. CDR1 is SGHTA, CDR2 FQGNSA, per germline. The CDR3 nucleotides read TGTGCCAGCAGCTTAGAGGTGGGCGCCAATCAGCCCCAGCATTTT. It encodes CASSLEVGANQPQHF.

The chain is built from TRBV5-1 and TRBJ2-1; 10 nucleotides line up with TRBD1. Germline V lookup: CDR1 SGHRS, CDR2 YFSETQ. CDR3 length: 18 residues. The V gene end was trimmed by 3 bases and the J gene end by 6 bases; junction bases not matched to a gene: 15. The CDR3 sequence: CASSYAGATGTGVNEQFF. The CDR3, as DNA: TGCGCCAGCAGCTATGCGGGGGCGACGGGGACAGGGGTCAATGAGCAGTTCTTC.

A note on this clone: Other DNA variants within this sample encode the same CDR3. This sequence joins TRBV4-3 and TRBJ2-1; 11 nucleotides agree with TRBD2. The CDR3 length is 15 residues. Germline V gives CDR1 LGHNA, CDR2 YSLEER. V gave up 0 bases and J gave up 8 bases; unmatched junction bases: 3. CDR3 DNA sequence: TGCGCCAGCAGCCAAGATTTAGCGGGAGGGGATGAGCAGTTCTTC. Translated: CASSQDLAGGDEQFF.

This clone was detected only a few times. The gene calls are TRBV5-1 and TRBJ2-7; 7 nucleotides match TRBD2. The germline CDR1 and CDR2 sequences are SGHRS and YFSETQ. The CDR3 runs 14 residues. The junction had 4 bases not matched to a gene; V was cut back by 4 bases and J by 0 bases. CDR3 residues: CASSVSGNSYEQYF. The CDR3 nucleotides are TGCGCCAGCAGCGTAAGCGGGAACTCCTACGAGCAGTACTTC.

This chain links TRBV6-1 with TRBJ1-6; D not resolved. CDR1 MNHNS and CDR2 SASEGT come from the germline V gene. The V gene lost 2 bases and the J gene lost 7 bases, with 21 bases spanning the gap. The CDR3 consists of 18 residues. The DNA for the CDR3 is TGTGCCAGCAGTGAATTCCCCCCTCCTGGAGGGAGCAATTCACCCCTCCACTTT. It is translated as CASSEFPPPGGSNSPLHF.